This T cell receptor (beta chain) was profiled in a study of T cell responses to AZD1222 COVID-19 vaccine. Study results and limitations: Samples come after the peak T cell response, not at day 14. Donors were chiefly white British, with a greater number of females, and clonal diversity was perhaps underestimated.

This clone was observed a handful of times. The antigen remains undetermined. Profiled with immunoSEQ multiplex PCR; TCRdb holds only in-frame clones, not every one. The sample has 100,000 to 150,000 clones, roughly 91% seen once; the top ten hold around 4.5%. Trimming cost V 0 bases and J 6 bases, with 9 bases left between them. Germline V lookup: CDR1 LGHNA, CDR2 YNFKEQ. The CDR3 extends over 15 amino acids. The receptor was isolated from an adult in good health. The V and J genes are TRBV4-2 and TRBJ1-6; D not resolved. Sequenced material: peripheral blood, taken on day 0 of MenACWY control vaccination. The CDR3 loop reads CASSQELLGNSPLHF. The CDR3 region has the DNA TGTGCCAGCAGCCAAGAGCTTCTCGGTAATTCACCCCTCCACTTT.